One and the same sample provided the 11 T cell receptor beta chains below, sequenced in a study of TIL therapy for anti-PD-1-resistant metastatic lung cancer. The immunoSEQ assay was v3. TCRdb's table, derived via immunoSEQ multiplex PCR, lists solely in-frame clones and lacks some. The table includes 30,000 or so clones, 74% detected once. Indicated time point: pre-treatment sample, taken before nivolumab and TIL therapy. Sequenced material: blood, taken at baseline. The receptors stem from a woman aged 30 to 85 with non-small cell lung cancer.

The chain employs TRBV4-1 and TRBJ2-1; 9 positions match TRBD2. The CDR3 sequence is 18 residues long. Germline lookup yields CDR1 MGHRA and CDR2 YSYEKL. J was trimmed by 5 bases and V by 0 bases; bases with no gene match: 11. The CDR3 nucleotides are TGCGCCAGCAGCCAAGATTCTGCGGGAGGGCCGGTTAACAATGAGCAGTTCTTC. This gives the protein CASSQDSAGGPVNNEQFF.

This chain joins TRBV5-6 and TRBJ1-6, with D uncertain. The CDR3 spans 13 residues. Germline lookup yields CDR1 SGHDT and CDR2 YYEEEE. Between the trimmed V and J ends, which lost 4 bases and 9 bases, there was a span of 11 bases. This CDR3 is CASSPDWTSPLHF. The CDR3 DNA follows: TGTGCCAGCAGCCCCGATTGGACTTCACCCCTCCACTTT.

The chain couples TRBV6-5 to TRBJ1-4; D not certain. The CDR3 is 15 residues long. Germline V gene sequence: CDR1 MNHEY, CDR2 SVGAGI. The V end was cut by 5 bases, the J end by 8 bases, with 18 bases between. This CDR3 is CASSTRSASGEKLFF. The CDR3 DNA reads TGTGCCAGCAGTACGCGGAGTGCGAGCGGAGAAAAACTGTTTTTT.

As DNA, the CDR3 is TGTGCCAGCAGCTTAGTTAGCGGGAGTGTGGACGAGCAGTACTTC. Protein sequence: CASSLVSGSVDEQYF. This chain links TRBV7-9 with TRBJ2-7; 9 bases match TRBD2. In germline, CDR1 is SEHNR, CDR2 FQNEAQ (reference sequence). The CDR3 covers 15 residues. The V gene end was trimmed by 1 base and the J gene end by 5 bases; junction bases not matched to a gene: 6.

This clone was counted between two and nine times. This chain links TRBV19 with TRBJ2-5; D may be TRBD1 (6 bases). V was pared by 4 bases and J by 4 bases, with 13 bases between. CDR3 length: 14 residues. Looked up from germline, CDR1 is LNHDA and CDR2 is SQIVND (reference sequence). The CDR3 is CASSTGVARETQYF. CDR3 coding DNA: TGTGCCAGTAGTACAGGGGTTGCACGAGAGACCCAGTACTTC.

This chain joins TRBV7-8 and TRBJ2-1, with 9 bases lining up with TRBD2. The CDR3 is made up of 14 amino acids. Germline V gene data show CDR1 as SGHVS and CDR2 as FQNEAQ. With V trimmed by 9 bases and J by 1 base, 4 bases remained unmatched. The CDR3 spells CASHLAGSYNEQFF. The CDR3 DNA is TGTGCCAGTCACCTAGCGGGATCCTACAATGAGCAGTTCTTC.

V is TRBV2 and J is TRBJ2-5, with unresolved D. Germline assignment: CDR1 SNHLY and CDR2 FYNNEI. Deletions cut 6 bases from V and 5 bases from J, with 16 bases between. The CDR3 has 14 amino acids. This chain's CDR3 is CASRLTTFRETQYF. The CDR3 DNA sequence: TGTGCCAGCAGACTCACGACATTTAGGGAGACCCAGTACTTC.

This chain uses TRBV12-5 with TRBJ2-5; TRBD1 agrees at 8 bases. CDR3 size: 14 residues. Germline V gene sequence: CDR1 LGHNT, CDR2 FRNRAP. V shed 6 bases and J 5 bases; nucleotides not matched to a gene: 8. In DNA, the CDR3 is TGTGCTAGTGGGGTCCAGGGGGCGGTGGAGACCCAGTACTTC. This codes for CASGVQGAVETQYF.

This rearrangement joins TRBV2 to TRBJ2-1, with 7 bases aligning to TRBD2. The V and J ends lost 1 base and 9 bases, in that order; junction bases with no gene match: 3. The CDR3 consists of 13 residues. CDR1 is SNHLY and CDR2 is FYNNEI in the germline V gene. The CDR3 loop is CASSEGGGVEQFF. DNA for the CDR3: TGTGCCAGCAGTGAAGGTGGGGGGGTTGAGCAGTTCTTC. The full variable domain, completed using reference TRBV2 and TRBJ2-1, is EPEVTQTPSHQVTQMGQEVILRCVPISNHLYFYWYRQILGQKVEFLVSFYNNEISEKSEIFDDQFSVERPDGSNFTLKIRSTKLEDSAMYFCASSEGGGVEQFFGPGTRLTVL.

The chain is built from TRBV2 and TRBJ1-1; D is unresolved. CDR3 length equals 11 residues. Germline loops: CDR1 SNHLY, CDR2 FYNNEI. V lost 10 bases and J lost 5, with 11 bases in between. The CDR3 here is CANSLRTEAFF. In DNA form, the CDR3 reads TGTGCCAACAGCTTAAGGACTGAAGCTTTCTTT.

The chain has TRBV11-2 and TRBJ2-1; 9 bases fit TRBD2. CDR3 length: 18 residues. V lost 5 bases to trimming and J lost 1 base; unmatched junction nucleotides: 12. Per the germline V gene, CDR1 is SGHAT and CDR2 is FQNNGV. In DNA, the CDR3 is TGTGCCAGCAGCCCGCCCCTAATCGCGGGAGGGTCCTACAATGAGCAGTTCTTC. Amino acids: CASSPPLIAGGSYNEQFF.